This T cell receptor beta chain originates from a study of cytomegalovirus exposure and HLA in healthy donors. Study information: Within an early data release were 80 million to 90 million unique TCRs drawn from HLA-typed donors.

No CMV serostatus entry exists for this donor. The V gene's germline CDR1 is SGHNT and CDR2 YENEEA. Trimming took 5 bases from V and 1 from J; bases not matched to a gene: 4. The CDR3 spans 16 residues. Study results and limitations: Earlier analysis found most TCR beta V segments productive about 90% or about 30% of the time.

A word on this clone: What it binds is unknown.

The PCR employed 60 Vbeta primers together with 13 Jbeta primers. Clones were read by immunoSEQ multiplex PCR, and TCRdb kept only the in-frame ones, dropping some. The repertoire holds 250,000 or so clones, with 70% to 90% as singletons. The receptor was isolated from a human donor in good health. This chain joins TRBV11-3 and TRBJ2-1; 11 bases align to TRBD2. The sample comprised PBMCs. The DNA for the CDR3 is TGTGCCAGCAGCCCGGGGACTAGCGGTTCCTACAATGAGCAGTTCTTC. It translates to CASSPGTSGSYNEQFF.